The 24 T cell receptor beta chains given below trace back to one sample, sequenced in a study of siplizumab effects on memory and regulatory T cells. Mixed lymphocyte reaction cells were cocultured at 37°C for more than 5 days. Here immunoSEQ multiplex PCR was the method, and the copy in TCRdb shows in-frame clones only, minus some. The sample contains around 15,000 clones, roughly 40% of which appear only once. Their antigen targets remain unknown. Sequencing input: CFSE-low (dividing) CD4+ T cells sorted from an allogeneic mixed lymphocyte reaction. All receptors come from a human donor in good health; the cells came from an allogeneic mixed lymphocyte reaction. Some clones in this sample may be carry-over from other donors' samples.

The chain is built from TRBV15 and TRBJ1-5, with 10 bases matching TRBD1. Germline V CDR1 and CDR2: LNHNV, YYDKDF (reference sequence). The CDR3 length is 16 residues. Losses at the gene ends were 1 base for V and 6 bases for J; bases not matched to a gene: 6. The CDR3 protein is CATSRVGTGEGQPQHF. CDR3 DNA sequence: TGTGCCACCAGCAGAGTCGGGACAGGGGAGGGTCAGCCCCAGCATTTT. Filled out from reference TRBV15 and TRBJ1-5, the complete variable domain reads DAMVIQNPRYQVTQFGKPVTLSCSQTLNHNVMYWYQQKSSQAPKLLFHYYDKDFNNEADTPDNFQSRRPNTSFCFLDIRSPGLGDTAMYLCATSRVGTGEGQPQHFGDGTRLSIL.

The V and J genes are TRBV7-6 and TRBJ2-3; D might be TRBD2 (5 bases). Trimming shortened V by 2 bases and J by 3 bases, and 12 bases separated the two germline ends. CDR1 is SGHVS and CDR2 is FNYEAQ in the germline V gene. The CDR3 consists of 15 residues. CDR3 amino acids: CASSLRRVMTDTQYF. In DNA form, the CDR3 reads TGTGCCAGCAGCTTAAGGCGGGTGATGACAGATACGCAGTATTTT.

Only a few counts were recorded for this clone. This chain uses TRBV6-6 with TRBJ1-5, with TRBD1 matching over 9 bases. Germline V lookup: CDR1 MNHNY, CDR2 SVGAGI (reference sequence). V dropped 4 bases and J dropped 7; count of bases not matched to a gene: 8. This CDR3 contains 15 residues. In nucleotides, the CDR3 is TGTGCCAGCAGTTCCACGGGACAGGGCCGACAGCCCCAGCATTTT. Translation: CASSSTGQGRQPQHF.

This rearrangement joins TRBV27 to TRBJ1-5, with D hard to call. CDR3 length: 14 amino acids. Trimming took off 5 bases at V and 4 bases at J, with 12 bases between the two ends. Germline-derived CDR1 and CDR2 are MNHEY and SMNVEV (reference sequence). Written as DNA, the CDR3 is TGTGCCAGCAGTACGTACGGGGAAAATCAGCCCCAGCATTTT. The encoded protein is CASSTYGENQPQHF.

The V gene is TRBV10-1, the J gene TRBJ2-6, with D perhaps TRBD1 (5 bases). The CDR3 spans 16 residues. Germline lookup yields CDR1 WNHNN and CDR2 SYGVQD (reference sequence). Trimming removed 5 bases at V and 5 bases at J, with 16 bases between. CDR3 coding DNA: TGCGCCAGCAGTCTTAGAGGACAAAGTCGGGCCAACGTCCTGACTTTC. It translates to CASSLRGQSRANVLTF.

The chain recombines TRBV7-2 with TRBJ2-7, with a weak D call TRBD2 (6 bases). In germline, CDR1 is SGHTA, CDR2 FQGNSA. The CDR3 consists of 13 residues. Trimming shortened V by 1 base and J by 3 bases, and 7 bases separated the two germline ends. The CDR3 protein is CASSLVGGYEQYF. The CDR3, as DNA: TGTGCCAGCAGCTTAGTGGGAGGCTACGAGCAGTACTTC.

The V gene is TRBV9, the J gene TRBJ2-1, with D maybe TRBD2 (5 bases). V shed 3 bases and J shed 4 bases, with 14 bases lying between them. CDR3 length: 15 residues. Germline assignment: CDR1 SGDLS and CDR2 YYNGEE. The CDR3 protein is CASSGRGLGYNEQFF. Written as DNA, the CDR3 is TGTGCCAGCAGCGGCCGCGGACTGGGTTACAATGAGCAGTTCTTC.

This clone is termed medium-sized. This rearrangement joins TRBV20-1 to TRBJ2-7; D ambiguous. V lost 3 bases and J lost 6, with 9 bases in between. Germline V gene lookup returns CDR1 DFQATT and CDR2 SNEGSKA (reference sequence). The CDR3 extends over 11 amino acids. The CDR3 reads CSARSASEQYF. Written as DNA, the CDR3 is TGCAGTGCTAGGTCCGCCAGCGAGCAGTACTTC.

V usage is TRBV7-6 and J usage is TRBJ2-7; TRBD1 matches 7 bases. The V segment lost 2 bases and the J segment 2 bases; nucleotides outside the gene matches: 12. The length of the CDR3 is 17 residues. In germline, CDR1 is SGHVS, CDR2 FNYEAQ. The CDR3 sequence is CASSLLRVPGQTYEQYF. CDR3 DNA sequence: TGTGCCAGCAGCTTACTCCGTGTACCGGGACAGACCTACGAGCAGTACTTC.

The J gene is TRBJ1-1, the V gene TRBV27; TRBD1 aligns across 9 bases. Germline values: CDR1 MNHEY, CDR2 SMNVEV (reference sequence). CDR3 length equals 13 residues. Trimming removed 9 bases from V and 4 bases from J; junction bases left unmatched: 6. Here the CDR3 DNA reads TGTGCCAGATTACAGGGGGCTGGCACTGAAGCTTTCTTT. It yields the protein CARLQGAGTEAFF.

The chain combines TRBV7-3 with TRBJ2-7; perhaps TRBD1 as D (5 bases). Trimming took off 5 bases at V and 3 bases at J, with 26 bases between the two ends. Germline V gene lookup returns CDR1 SGHTA and CDR2 FQGTGA. The CDR3 has 18 residues. CDR3 coding DNA: TGTGCCAGCAGCCTCGGGCCCCGAACAGGCCAACTGGTCTACGAGCAGTACTTC. Translated: CASSLGPRTGQLVYEQYF.

This clone was observed a handful of times. V and J are TRBV11-2 and TRBJ2-7; D is ambiguous. CDR3 length equals 16 residues. The V and J ends lost 5 bases and 1 base respectively, with 18 bases between them. Germline CDR1 SGHAT, CDR2 FQNNGV. The CDR3 DNA sequence: TGTGCCAGCAGCCTGAACCCTGGCGGCCTATCCTACGAGCAGTACTTC. Translation: CASSLNPGGLSYEQYF.

The V call is TRBV29-1, the J call TRBJ2-3; 11 nucleotides match TRBD1. The CDR3 spans 13 residues. After removal of 5 bases from V and 6 bases from J, the junction contained 4 bases not matched to a gene. Germline V lookup: CDR1 SQVTM, CDR2 ANQGSEA. The CDR3 sequence: CSVQDRGPDTQYF. As DNA, the CDR3 is TGCAGCGTTCAGGACAGGGGGCCGGATACGCAGTATTTT.

The rearrangement uses TRBV5-1 and TRBJ2-4; D remains ambiguous. The CDR3 sequence is 15 residues long. The germline gives CDR1 SGHRS, CDR2 YFSETQ. V dropped 0 bases and J dropped 0 bases, with 7 bases sitting between them. The CDR3 loop reads CASSLDGSAKNIQYF. In DNA, the CDR3 is TGCGCCAGCAGCTTGGATGGCTCAGCCAAAAACATTCAGTACTTC.

Concerning this clone itself: The conserved phenylalanine or tryptophan is not found at the CDR3 terminus, so this likely reflects a read error. The chain is built from TRBV12-5 and TRBJ1-2; no clear D gene. The CDR3 is 14 amino acids. Germline assignment: CDR1 LGHNT and CDR2 FRNRAP. Between the trimmed V and J ends, which lost 1 base and 5 bases, there was a span of 11 bases. CDR3 sequence (DNA): TGTGCTAGTGGTTTGGAGGGTGCGGGGTATGGCTACACCTCC. The encoded protein is CASGLEGAGYGYTS.

The chain recombines TRBV19 with TRBJ2-2; 9 bases line up with TRBD2. The CDR3 is 14 amino acids. Per the germline V gene, CDR1 is LNHDA and CDR2 is SQIVND (reference sequence). J lost 6 bases, V lost 7 bases, and 6 bases had no gene match. CDR3 nucleotide sequence: TGTGCCAGTAACAGCGGGAGGATCCCCGGGGAGCTGTTTTTT. Encoded protein: CASNSGRIPGELFF. The complete variable domain, with remaining parts taken from reference TRBV19 and TRBJ2-2, reads DGGITQSPKYLFRKEGQNVTLSCEQNLNHDAMYWYRQDPGQGLRLIYYSQIVNDFQKGDIAEGYSVSREKKESFPLTVTSAQKNPTAFYLCASNSGRIPGELFFGEGSRLTVL.

The chain is built from TRBV6-6 and TRBJ1-6, with no clear D. The germline V gene encodes CDR1 MNHNY and CDR2 SVGAGI (reference sequence). This CDR3 contains 13 residues. The V end was cut by 6 bases, the J end by 8 bases, with 11 bases between. This chain's CDR3 is CASRGTTDSPLHF. CDR3 nucleotide sequence: TGTGCCAGCAGGGGAACCACAGATTCACCCCTCCACTTT.

V and J are TRBV7-7 and TRBJ2-2; 9 positions agree with TRBD2. This CDR3 region has 11 residues. Germline V gene data show CDR1 as SSHAT and CDR2 as FNYEAQ (reference sequence). The CDR3 spells CASGGTGELFF. The CDR3 DNA is TGTGCTAGCGGGGGTACCGGGGAGCTGTTTTTT.

The V call is TRBV18, the J call TRBJ2-3; 9 bases align to TRBD2. Unmatched junction bases numbered 4, after V lost 6 bases and J lost 0 bases. The CDR3 has 15 residues. Per the germline V gene, CDR1 is KGHSH and CDR2 is LQKENI. This chain's CDR3 is CASSPTSGSTDTQYF. The CDR3 bases are TGTGCCAGCTCGCCTACTAGCGGGAGCACAGATACGCAGTATTTT.

The CDR3 here is CASEGSGAVDTQYF. Written as DNA, the CDR3 is TGTGCCAGCGAGGGTTCAGGGGCCGTAGATACGCAGTATTTT. The rearrangement links TRBV28 to TRBJ2-3; D may be TRBD1 (6 bases). V gave up 8 bases and J gave up 5 bases, with 17 bases separating them. Germline CDR1 MDHEN, CDR2 SYDVKM. CDR3 length: 14 amino acids.

Sample share makes this clone medium-sized. The chain has TRBV7-9 and TRBJ1-5; the match to TRBD1 covers 9 bases. Trimming took 5 bases from V and 3 from J; bases not matched to a gene: 8. From germline, CDR1 is SEHNR and CDR2 FQNEAQ (reference sequence). CDR3 length: 16 amino acids. This chain's CDR3 is CASSKWTGAYNQPQHF. CDR3 in DNA: TGTGCCAGCAGCAAGTGGACAGGGGCCTACAATCAGCCCCAGCATTTT.

This clone was detected only a few times. The rearrangement joins TRBV29-1 to TRBJ2-5, with TRBD1 as a possible D gene (6 bases). CDR3 length equals 13 residues. V was cut by 4 bases and J by 5 bases, with 14 bases left in between. Germline CDR1 is SQVTM and CDR2 is ANQGSEA. The CDR3 DNA is TGCAGCGTTGCCCTTTGGCAGGGGGAGACCCAGTACTTC. Protein: CSVALWQGETQYF.

This clone was seen a few times. The V call is TRBV6-1, the J call TRBJ2-7; D perhaps matches TRBD1 (6 bases). CDR1 is MNHNS and CDR2 is SASEGT in the germline V gene. The V and J ends lost 6 bases and 0 bases respectively, with 12 bases between them. The CDR3 has 14 amino acids. The CDR3 bases are TGTGCCAGCAGCCCCGGGACAACCTCCTACGAGCAGTACTTC. It specifies CASSPGTTSYEQYF.

The rearrangement joins TRBV6-5 to TRBJ2-7; the D is unclear. CDR1 MNHEY and CDR2 SVGAGI come from the germline V gene. V was shortened by 2 bases and J by 3 bases, with 14 bases between the two germline ends. The CDR3 extends over 15 amino acids. CDR3: CASSYGWNTNYEQYF. CDR3 bases: TGTGCCAGCAGTTACGGGTGGAATACCAACTACGAGCAGTACTTC.